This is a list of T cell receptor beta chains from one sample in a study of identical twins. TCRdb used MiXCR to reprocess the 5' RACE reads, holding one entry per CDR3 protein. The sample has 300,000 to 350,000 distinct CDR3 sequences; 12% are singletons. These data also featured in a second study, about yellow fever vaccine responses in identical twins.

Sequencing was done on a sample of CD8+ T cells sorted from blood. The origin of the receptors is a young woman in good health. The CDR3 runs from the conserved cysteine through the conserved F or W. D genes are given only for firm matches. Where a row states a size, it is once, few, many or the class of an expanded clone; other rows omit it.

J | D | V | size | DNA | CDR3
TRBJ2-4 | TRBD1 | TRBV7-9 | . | TGTGCCAGCAGCCCCGGGACAGGGGGCGCGGGGGACATTCAGTACTTC | CASSPGTGGAGDIQYF
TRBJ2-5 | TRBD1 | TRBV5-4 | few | TGTGCCAGCAGCTTGGATCTCGGGACAGGGGGTCGGGAGACCCAGTACTTC | CASSLDLGTGGRETQYF
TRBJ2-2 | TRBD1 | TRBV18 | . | TGTGCCAGCTCCGGGGACAGAGAGTACACCGGGGAGCTGTTTTTT | CASSGDREYTGELFF
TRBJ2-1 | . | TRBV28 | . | TGTGCCAGCAGTTTTAGTACGAATGAGCAGTTCTTC | CASSFSTNEQFF
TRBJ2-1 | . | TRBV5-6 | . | TGTGCCAGCAGCTTGCTAGTCGACGAGCAGTTCTTC | CASSLLVDEQFF
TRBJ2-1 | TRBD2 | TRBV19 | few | TGTGCCAGTAGTACACTAGCGGGAGTATACAATGAGCAGTTCTTC | CASSTLAGVYNEQFF
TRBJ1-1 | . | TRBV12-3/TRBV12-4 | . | TGTGCCAGCAGTTTCCACATGAACACTGAAGCTTTCTTT | CASSFHMNTEAFF
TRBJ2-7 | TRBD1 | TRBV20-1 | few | TGCAGTGGGTCTGGACAGGGGTCGGAGCAGTACTTC | CSGSGQGSEQYF
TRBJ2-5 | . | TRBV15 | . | TGTGCCACCAGCAGAGAGGGAGAAACTCAAGAGACCCAGTACTTC | CATSREGETQETQYF
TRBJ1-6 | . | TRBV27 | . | TGTGCCAGCAGTTTTGGCGAGGGGAATTCACCCCTCCACTTT | CASSFGEGNSPLHF
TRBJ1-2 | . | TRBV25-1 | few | TGTGCCAGGTTACAGGGATCCTATGGCTACACCTTC | CARLQGSYGYTF
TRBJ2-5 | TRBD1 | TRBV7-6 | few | TGTGCCAGCAGCTTAAGGTGGGACAGAAAAGAGACCCAGTACTTC | CASSLRWDRKETQYF
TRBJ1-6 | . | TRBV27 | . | TGTGCCAGCGGCGGGACGGACAATTCACCCCTCCACTTT | CASGGTDNSPLHF
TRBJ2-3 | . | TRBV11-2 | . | TGTGCCAGCAGCTTAGAGAAGTGGACAGATACGCAGTATTTT | CASSLEKWTDTQYF
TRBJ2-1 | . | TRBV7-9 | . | TGTGCCAGGGCTCAGGGTCATGAGCAGTTCTTC | CARAQGHEQFF
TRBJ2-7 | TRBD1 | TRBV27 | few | TGTGCCAGCAGTTTTGGTGGAAGGGGGCTCTACGAGCAGTACTTC | CASSFGGRGLYEQYF
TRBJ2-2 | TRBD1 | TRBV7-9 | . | TGTGCCAGCAGCCACGGGACAGGGGCCAACACCGGGGAGCTGTTTTTT | CASSHGTGANTGELFF
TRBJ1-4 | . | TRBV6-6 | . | TGTGCCAGCAGTTACGGGGCGGGGGAAAAACTGTTTTTT | CASSYGAGEKLFF
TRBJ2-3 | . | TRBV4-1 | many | TGCGCCAGCAGCCAAGGATTAGCGGAGGCAGATACGCAGTATTTT | CASSQGLAEADTQYF
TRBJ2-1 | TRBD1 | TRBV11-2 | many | TGTGCCAGCAGCTTACCTAGACAGGGCATTTTAAGGTTATATGAGCAGTTCTTC | CASSLPRQGILRLYEQFF
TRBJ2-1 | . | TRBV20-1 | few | TGCAGTGCAACACCGGGAGCCTCGGAATACAATGAGCAGTTCTTC | CSATPGASEYNEQFF
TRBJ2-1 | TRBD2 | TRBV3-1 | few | TGTGCCAGCAGACTGGTTAGCGGGCCCTACAATGAGCAGTTCTTC | CASRLVSGPYNEQFF
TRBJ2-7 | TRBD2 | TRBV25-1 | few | TGTGCCAGCAGTCACGGGGAGGGGACCAAAAGTGGCGAGCAGTACTTC | CASSHGEGTKSGEQYF
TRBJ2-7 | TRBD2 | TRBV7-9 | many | TGTGCCAGCAGCTCCCCGACTAGCGAAGTCTACGAGCAGTACTTC | CASSSPTSEVYEQYF
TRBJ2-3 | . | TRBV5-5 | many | TGTGCCAGCAGCTTGGCCTGGGGCCCAGATACGCAGTATTTT | CASSLAWGPDTQYF
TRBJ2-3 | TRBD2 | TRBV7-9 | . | TGTGCCAGCGGGACTAGCGGGAATACAGATACGCAGTATTTT | CASGTSGNTDTQYF
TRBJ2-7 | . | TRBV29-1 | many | TGCAGCGTTGAAGATGGGACGGCCAGCTCCTACGAGCAGTACTTC | CSVEDGTASSYEQYF
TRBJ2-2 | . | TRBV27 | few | TGTGCCAGCAGTTCCACGTTTTGGGCCAGGGAGCTGTTTTTT | CASSSTFWARELFF
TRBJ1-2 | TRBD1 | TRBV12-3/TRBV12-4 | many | TGTGCCAGCAGTTTGGACAGGGGTTGGCGCGGCTACACCTTC | CASSLDRGWRGYTF
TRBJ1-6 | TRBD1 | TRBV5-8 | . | TGTGCCAGCAGCCCCTCCGGACAGGGTTATTCACCCCTCCACTTT | CASSPSGQGYSPLHF
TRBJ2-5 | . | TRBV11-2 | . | TGTGCCAGCAGCTCGACTTTGCGCCAAGAGACCCAGTACTTC | CASSSTLRQETQYF
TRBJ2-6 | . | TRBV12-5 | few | TGTGCTAGTGGTTTGGGGATCTCTGGGGCCAACGTCCTGACTTTC | CASGLGISGANVLTF
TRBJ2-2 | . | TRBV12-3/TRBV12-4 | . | TGTGCCAGCAGTTTGGGCCGCTACACCGGGGAGCTGTTTTTT | CASSLGRYTGELFF
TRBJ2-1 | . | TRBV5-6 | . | TGTGCCAGCAGCTTGTCGCAGGGCGGTAACAATGAGCAGTTCTTC | CASSLSQGGNNEQFF
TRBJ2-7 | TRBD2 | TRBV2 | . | TGTGCCAGCAGTGCGGGAGGGCCAAGGACCTACGAGCAGTACTTC | CASSAGGPRTYEQYF
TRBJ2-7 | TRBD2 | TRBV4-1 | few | TGCGCCAGCAGCCTACGGCGGGAGGGGGGCTACGAGCAGTACTTC | CASSLRREGGYEQYF
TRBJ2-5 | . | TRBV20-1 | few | TGCAGTGCTAGTGCGGGAATGGAGACCCAGTACTTC | CSASAGMETQYF
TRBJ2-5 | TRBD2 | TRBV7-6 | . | TGTGCCAGCAGCTTAAGAGGGACTAGCGGGGGCGCATTGGAGACCCAGTACTTC | CASSLRGTSGGALETQYF
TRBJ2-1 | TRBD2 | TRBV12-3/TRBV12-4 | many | TGTGCCAGCAGTTCCGGACTAGGTGCGTACAATGAGCAGTTCTTC | CASSSGLGAYNEQFF
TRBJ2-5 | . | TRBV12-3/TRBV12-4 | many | . | CASSKPSAGGGFLETQYF
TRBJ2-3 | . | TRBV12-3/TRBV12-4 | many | TGTGCCAGCAGTTTACCCTTGGGGGGGCGCGGGGCAGATACGCAGTATTTT | CASSLPLGGRGADTQYF
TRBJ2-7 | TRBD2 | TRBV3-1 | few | TGTGCCAGCAGCCAGGGGTCTAGCGGAGCCTACGAGCAGTACTTC | CASSQGSSGAYEQYF
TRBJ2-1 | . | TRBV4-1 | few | TGCGCCAGCAGCCAAGGCCGGCAGGACAATGAGCAGTTCTTC | CASSQGRQDNEQFF
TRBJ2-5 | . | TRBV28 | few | TGTGCCAGCACCCCGGATGGTTTAGGGGACCAGTACTTC | CASTPDGLGDQYF
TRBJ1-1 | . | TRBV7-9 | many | TGTGCCAGCAGCTTCGAGGGGGCTGAAGCTTTCTTT | CASSFEGAEAFF
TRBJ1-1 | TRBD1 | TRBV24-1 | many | TGTGCCACCAGTGCAGGGGGGAACACTGAAGCTTTCTTT | CATSAGGNTEAFF
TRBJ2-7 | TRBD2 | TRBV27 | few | TGTGCCAGCAGTTTACGTAGCGGGAGAGCGGCTTACGAGCAGTACTTC | CASSLRSGRAAYEQYF
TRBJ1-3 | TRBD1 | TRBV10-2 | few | TGCGCCAGCAGTCAAGACAGGGCTAAAAACACCATATATTTT | CASSQDRAKNTIYF